This T cell receptor beta chain derives from a study of CD8 T cells in ankylosing spondylitis. Study observations and caveats: Reported data indicate significant enrichment of disease-linked clones within matched ankylosing spondylitis synovial fluid. Within peripheral blood, clones linked to disease were CD8+ and relatively rare. Among TCR beta sequences, a motif of several highly homologous variants appeared characteristic of ankylosing spondylitis blood. In the blood and synovial fluid of reactive arthritis, some motif variants had been previously reported.

Worth noting for this clonotype: What it binds is unknown.

Construction of TCR beta libraries was performed using quantitative 5'-RACE with molecular barcodes. TCRdb reprocessed the 5' RACE reads with MiXCR, giving one entry per CDR3 protein. The data contain around 540,000 distinct CDR3 sequences, roughly 12% of them singletons. Unmatched junction bases numbered 8, after V lost 4 bases and J lost 9 bases. The V gene's germline CDR1 is SGHRS and CDR2 YFSETQ. This CDR3 spans 14 amino acids. This sequence joins TRBV5-1 and TRBJ2-7, with TRBD1 matching over 12 bases. Sequences were obtained from blood, either unsorted or a sorted T cell fraction (not recorded which). The sequence came from a male donor with ankylosing spondylitis. The CDR3 reads CASSLGQGALGQYF. CDR3 DNA sequence: TGCGCCAGCAGCCTGGGACAGGGGGCGCTGGGGCAGTACTTC. The entire variable domain, with the rest obtained from reference TRBV5-1 and TRBJ2-7, is as follows: KAGVTQTPRYLIKTRGQQVTLSCSPISGHRSVSWYQQTPGQGLQFLFEYFSETQRNKGNFPGRFSGRQFSNSRSEMNVSTLELGDSALYLCASSLGQGALGQYFGPGTRLTVT.